The clone carrying this T cell receptor beta chain has at least ten counts. Its antigen is not known. The sample comes from a study of T cell repertoires in cytomegalovirus infection. Via MiXCR, TCRdb re-called the reads, giving one row per CDR3 protein. The data contain roughly 990,000 distinct CDR3 sequences, 31% of them singletons. This clonotype originated in a human donor in good health (CMV status not recorded). Some clones in this sample may be carry-over from other donors' samples. The starting material was cultured CD8+ T cells from PBMCs, obtained from culture after CMV antigen stimulation.

The CDR3 region is CASSPGDFYEQYV. In nucleotides, the CDR3 is TGTGCCAGCAGCCCCGGGGACTTCTACGAGCAGTACGTC. The V gene is TRBV7-8, the J gene TRBJ2-7; D might be TRBD2 (6 bases). Trimming took off 5 bases at V and 3 bases at J, with 11 bases between the two ends. Germline CDR1 is SGHVS and CDR2 is FQNEAQ. The CDR3 has 13 residues.